This entry lists 26 T cell receptor beta chains sequenced from one sample in a study of blood T cell repertoires in COVID-19. Assay: immunoSEQ multiplex PCR; the TCRdb copy retains only in-frame clones and omits some. This sample has around 180,000 clones, with 74% found just once. The specimen sequenced was peripheral blood. These receptors originate from an elderly woman with acute or convalescent COVID-19.

The chain employs TRBV5-1 and TRBJ2-3; 10 bases agree with TRBD1. The CDR3 consists of 14 residues. Germline V lookup: CDR1 SGHRS, CDR2 YFSETQ. Trimming cost V 3 bases and J 3 bases; bases outside gene matches: 1. Written as DNA, the CDR3 is TGCGCCAGCAGCTCGGACAGGGGGACAGATACGCAGTATTTT. It translates to CASSSDRGTDTQYF.

This clone showed up just a few times. The chain is built from TRBV13 and TRBJ2-2, with TRBD2 matching over 8 bases. The CDR3 has 16 amino acids. Looked up from germline, CDR1 is PRHDT and CDR2 is FYEKMQ (reference sequence). V shed 5 bases and J 5 bases; nucleotides not matched to a gene: 10. The CDR3 reads CASSPRAGVGTGELFF. For the CDR3, the DNA is TGTGCCAGCAGCCCGAGAGCGGGAGTAGGAACCGGGGAGCTGTTTTTT.

This sequence joins TRBV27 and TRBJ1-6, with D maybe TRBD1 (5 bases). The V end was cut by 4 bases, the J end by 7 bases, with 14 bases between. CDR3 length: 15 residues. CDR1 and CDR2 from the germline V gene are MNHEY and SMNVEV (reference sequence). In nucleotides, the CDR3 is TGTGCCAGCAGTTCAACCGTTAGGGGCAATTCACCCCTCCACTTT. Protein product: CASSSTVRGNSPLHF.

The rearrangement links TRBV28 to TRBJ2-1; TRBD1 is a possible D gene (5 bases). This CDR3 spans 15 amino acids. V dropped 6 bases and J dropped 5 bases, with 17 bases sitting between them. Germline loops: CDR1 MDHEN, CDR2 SYDVKM. The CDR3 sequence is CASRFRGQTNNEQFF. Here the CDR3 DNA reads TGTGCCAGCAGGTTTCGTGGACAAACTAACAATGAGCAGTTCTTC.

This clone was counted once. This chain's CDR3 is CASIPGGNTGELFF. DNA of the CDR3: TGTGCCAGCATTCCGGGAGGGAACACCGGGGAGCTGTTTTTT. The chain uses TRBV2 and TRBJ2-2; 7 nucleotides align to TRBD2. CDR3 size: 14 residues. CDR1 and CDR2 from the germline V gene are SNHLY and FYNNEI. V dropped 7 bases and J dropped 1; count of bases not matched to a gene: 3.

This sequence joins TRBV28 and TRBJ1-1, with a tentative D call TRBD1 (5 bases). The CDR3 has 15 amino acids. Looked up from germline, CDR1 is MDHEN and CDR2 is SYDVKM. V was trimmed by 4 bases and J by 2 bases, leaving 14 bases between them. CDR3 sequence: CASSSPGQSNTEAFF. The DNA for the CDR3 is TGTGCCAGCAGTTCACCAGGGCAGTCCAACACTGAAGCTTTCTTT.

The CDR3 DNA is TGTGCCAGCAGTTCTCGACTAAGCGGGAAACGGGAGCTGTTTTTT. Protein product: CASSSRLSGKRELFF. The V and J genes are TRBV6-5 and TRBJ2-2; 7 nucleotides line up with TRBD2. The V and J ends lost 4 bases and 9 bases, in that order; junction bases with no gene match: 11. Germline CDR1 is MNHEY and CDR2 is SVGAGI. The CDR3 extends over 15 amino acids.

The chain is built from TRBV3-1 (or the pseudogene TRBV3-2) and TRBJ2-7, with D perhaps TRBD1 (6 bases). The CDR3 extends over 13 amino acids. The V end lost 4 bases, the J end lost 1 base, and 8 bases lay between the germline ends. CDR1 is LGHDT and CDR2 is YNNKEL in the germline V gene (reference sequence). In nucleotides, the CDR3 is TGTGCCAGCAGCCCAGGACAGTCCTACGAGCAGTACTTC. This gives the protein CASSPGQSYEQYF.

The chain combines TRBV19 with TRBJ1-2; TRBD1 agrees at 8 bases. J was trimmed by 7 bases and V by 6 bases; bases with no gene match: 7. CDR3 length: 13 residues. From germline, CDR1 is LNHDA and CDR2 SQIVND (reference sequence). Here the CDR3 reads CASRPTGAFGYTF. In DNA form, the CDR3 reads TGTGCCAGTAGGCCGACAGGGGCATTTGGCTACACCTTC.

This chain connects TRBV6-2 or TRBV6-3 to TRBJ2-1; 7 bases agree with TRBD2. V lost 5 bases to trimming and J lost 8 bases; unmatched junction nucleotides: 15. Per germline, CDR1 MNHEY and CDR2 SVGEGT. The CDR3 sequence is 16 residues long. CDR3 DNA sequence: TGTGCCAGCAGTAACCCTAGTGGCGGGAGTTTCGATGAGCAGTTCTTC. The encoded protein is CASSNPSGGSFDEQFF.

The chain has TRBV28 and TRBJ1-5, with D perhaps matching TRBD1 (5 bases). The CDR3 is 17 residues long. V lost 2 bases and J lost 7, with 21 bases in between. Germline CDR1 is MDHEN and CDR2 is SYDVKM. CDR3 protein: CASSLPLVRGMGQPQHF. The DNA of the CDR3 is TGTGCCAGCAGTTTACCGTTGGTTCGGGGGATGGGGCAGCCCCAGCATTTT.

The chain joins TRBV6-5 to TRBJ2-3; TRBD1 might be the D (6 bases). The V end lost 0 bases, the J end lost 2 bases, and 12 bases lay between the germline ends. The germline gives CDR1 MNHEY, CDR2 SVGAGI. The CDR3 has 16 amino acids. The CDR3 region is CASSYSSGVDTDTQYF. The CDR3 nucleotides read TGTGCCAGCAGTTACTCGTCAGGGGTGGACACAGATACGCAGTATTTT.

The chain's CDR3 is CARGPAYTSGNTIYF. The CDR3 region has the DNA TGCGCCAGGGGGCCAGCTTACACCTCTGGAAACACCATATATTTT. V gene TRBV5-1 combines with J gene TRBJ1-3, with a weak D call TRBD1 (5 bases). Trimming left V 8 bases short and J 0 bases short, with 15 bases between. The CDR3 contains 15 residues. Per germline, CDR1 SGHRS and CDR2 YFSETQ.

The chain couples TRBV20-1 to TRBJ2-7; no definite D call. Germline V lookup: CDR1 DFQATT, CDR2 SNEGSKA (reference sequence). V lost 6 bases, J lost 6 bases, and 12 bases lay in between. This CDR3 region has 11 residues. The CDR3 protein is CSAANSPEQYF. DNA of the CDR3: TGCAGTGCAGCCAACAGCCCCGAGCAGTACTTC.

The CDR3 DNA is TGTGCCAGCAGTCTGGGACTAGCGGGAACATACGAGCAGTACTTC. This codes for CASSLGLAGTYEQYF. V usage is TRBV28 and J usage is TRBJ2-7, with TRBD2 matching 13 bases. Trimming cost V 5 bases and J 4 bases; bases outside gene matches: 5. The CDR3 sequence is 15 residues long. Germline values: CDR1 MDHEN, CDR2 SYDVKM.

The table lists this clone with a few counts. The J gene is TRBJ1-1, the V gene TRBV28; no clear D gene. Germline V gene sequence: CDR1 MDHEN, CDR2 SYDVKM. Trimming pared 8 bases from V and 2 bases from J, leaving 18 bases between. The length of the CDR3 is 15 residues. The CDR3 is CASGLDGLLNTEAFF. Written as DNA, the CDR3 is TGTGCCAGCGGCTTGGACGGACTCCTTAACACTGAAGCTTTCTTT.

This chain's CDR3 is CASSFGGPYEQYF. CDR3 sequence (DNA): TGTGCCAGCAGTTTCGGAGGGCCCTACGAGCAGTACTTC. The V gene is TRBV28, the J gene TRBJ2-7; D might be TRBD2 (6 bases). CDR1 is MDHEN and CDR2 is SYDVKM in the germline V gene. The CDR3 extends over 13 amino acids. The V gene lost 3 bases and the J gene lost 2 bases, with 8 bases spanning the gap.

The V gene is TRBV24-1, the J gene TRBJ1-1; 7 bases map to TRBD1. In germline, CDR1 is KGHDR, CDR2 SFDVKD. Trimming took 7 bases from V and 3 from J; bases not matched to a gene: 4. The CDR3 is made up of 13 amino acids. The CDR3 coding sequence is TGTGCCACCAGGGGGGACAGAGACACTGAAGCTTTCTTT. Its translation is CATRGDRDTEAFF.

This CDR3 reads CASSQEERGEQFF. For the CDR3, the DNA is TGTGCCAGCAGCCAAGAAGAGAGAGGGGAGCAGTTCTTC. The rearrangement links TRBV3-1 (or the pseudogene TRBV3-2) to TRBJ2-1, with a tentative D call TRBD2 (5 bases). Trimming pared 0 bases from V and 10 bases from J, leaving 10 bases between. Germline V gene data show CDR1 as LGHDT and CDR2 as YNNKEL (reference sequence). The CDR3 length is 13 residues.

V gene TRBV19 combines with J gene TRBJ2-1, with 11 nucleotides matching TRBD2. V shed 5 bases, J shed 3 bases, and the junction held 6 bases outside the gene matches. CDR1 and CDR2 (germline): LNHDA, SQIVND (reference sequence). The CDR3 length is 16 residues. The CDR3 sequence is CASSGASGRNYNEQFF. CDR3 nucleotides: TGTGCCAGTAGTGGGGCTAGCGGGAGGAACTACAATGAGCAGTTCTTC.

Turning to this clone: Additional DNA sequences in this sample encode the identical CDR3. This chain connects TRBV7-2 to TRBJ2-5; no firm D call. The CDR3 has 11 residues. V shed 3 bases and J shed 5 bases, with 4 bases lying between them. Germline assignment: CDR1 SGHTA and CDR2 FQGNSA. DNA for the CDR3: TGTGCCAGCAGCTTCTCCGAGACCCAGTACTTC. It specifies CASSFSETQYF.

This chain joins TRBV5-6 and TRBJ1-2, with D possibly TRBD1 on 5 matching bases. With 4 bases removed from V and 4 bases from J, the gap between germline ends came to 20 bases. The germline gives CDR1 SGHDT, CDR2 YYEEEE. The CDR3 is made up of 16 amino acids. DNA for the CDR3: TGTGCCAGCAGCATTCATGCGAGCGACAGTATCTATGGCTACACCTTC. Translated: CASSIHASDSIYGYTF.

This chain links TRBV27 with TRBJ2-7; TRBD1 aligns across 9 bases. Germline V gives CDR1 MNHEY, CDR2 SMNVEV (reference sequence). J gave up 7 bases and V 5 bases, and 9 bases lay outside the gene matches. The CDR3 contains 14 residues. CDR3 protein: CASSVRDRVWEQYF. The CDR3 DNA is TGTGCCAGCAGTGTCCGGGACAGGGTTTGGGAGCAGTACTTC.

The chain employs TRBV20-1 and TRBJ2-7, with unresolved D. This CDR3 comprises 11 residues. Germline CDR1 DFQATT, CDR2 SNEGSKA (reference sequence). Trimming took off 0 bases at V and 6 bases at J, with 6 bases between the two ends. The CDR3 reads CSARDTVEQYF. In DNA, the CDR3 is TGCAGTGCTAGAGATACTGTCGAGCAGTACTTC.

This rearrangement joins TRBV19 to TRBJ1-2, with D maybe TRBD1 (6 bases). The V gene's germline CDR1 is LNHDA and CDR2 SQIVND (reference sequence). The CDR3 is 14 amino acids. Between the trimmed V and J ends, which lost 2 bases and 6 bases, there was a span of 13 bases. CDR3 sequence: CASSIQGRSDGYTF. The CDR3 region has the DNA TGTGCCAGTAGTATACAGGGGAGATCCGATGGCTACACCTTC.

This clone was detected only once. This chain connects TRBV10-3 to TRBJ1-6; the D gene is possibly TRBD1 (5 bases). CDR1 and CDR2 (germline): ENHRY, SYGVKD. The CDR3 is made up of 14 amino acids. V was shortened by 6 bases and J by 6 bases, with 12 bases between the two germline ends. The CDR3 DNA reads TGTGCCATCAGGGGGGGTTCGGGTAATTCACCCCTCCACTTT. It yields the protein CAIRGGSGNSPLHF.